The 4 T cell receptor beta chains given below trace back to one sample, sequenced in a study of shared clonotypes between healthy human individuals. Only in-frame clones appear in the TCRdb table, and some are missing; sequencing was by immunoSEQ multiplex PCR. The sample records some 1 million clones, approximately 76% being singletons. The specimen sequenced was memory CD4+ T cells sorted from blood. Noted subset: CD45RA-negative fraction. These receptors originate from a young man in good health.

J is TRBJ2-3 and V is TRBV9; D ambiguous. The CDR3 spans 15 residues. Germline lookup yields CDR1 SGDLS and CDR2 YYNGEE. The germline V and J ends were trimmed by 3 bases and 6 bases, with 17 bases remaining between them. CDR3 DNA sequence: TGTGCCAGCAGCGCGGCCCATCGGGCGGTCGATACGCAGTATTTT. It codes for CASSAAHRAVDTQYF.

This chain joins TRBV15 and TRBJ2-7; 7 bases match TRBD1. Losses at the gene ends were 0 bases for V and 0 bases for J; bases not matched to a gene: 2. Germline assignment: CDR1 LNHNV and CDR2 YYDKDF (reference sequence). CDR3 size: 15 residues. CDR3 residues: CATSREGTVSYEQYF. As DNA, the CDR3 is TGTGCCACCAGCAGAGAGGGGACAGTCTCCTACGAGCAGTACTTC.

This sequence joins TRBV11-1 and TRBJ2-1; TRBD2 might be the D (6 bases). V was shortened by 5 bases and J by 2 bases, with 10 bases between the two germline ends. Germline assignment: CDR1 SGHAT and CDR2 FQDESV (reference sequence). The CDR3 extends over 14 amino acids. The CDR3 sequence: CASSPWGAYNEQFF. The CDR3 nucleotides are TGTGCCAGCAGCCCCTGGGGGGCCTACAATGAGCAGTTCTTC. The whole variable domain, remainder taken from reference TRBV11-1 and TRBJ2-1, is EAEVAQSPRYKITEKSQAVAFWCDPISGHATLYWYRQILGQGPELLVQFQDESVVDDSQLPKDRFSAERLKGVDSTLKIQPAELGDSAMYLCASSPWGAYNEQFFGPGTRLTVL.

The chain couples TRBV19 to TRBJ2-1; 14 nucleotides agree with TRBD2. The CDR3 extends over 19 amino acids. V was pared by 1 base and J by 8 bases, with 13 bases of the junction left unmatched. Germline V gene data show CDR1 as LNHDA and CDR2 as SQIVND (reference sequence). Here the CDR3 reads CASSIVGLAGGRIKDEQFF. The CDR3, as DNA: TGTGCCAGTAGTATAGTTGGACTAGCGGGAGGCCGGATCAAGGATGAGCAGTTCTTC.